This T cell receptor beta chain was profiled in a study of response to subunit inactivated influenza vaccine. V was clipped by 5 bases and J by 12 bases, with 11 bases between them. Germline V lookup: CDR1 SGHTA, CDR2 FQGNSA. The CDR3 length is 11 residues. Via MiXCR, TCRdb re-called the RT-PCR reads, giving one row per CDR3 protein. Among roughly 620,000 distinct CDR3 sequences listed, about 10% were seen once. This clonotype has just a few counts. This sample also appeared in a second study, on T cells expressing NK-cell markers. This second report adds: Scientists made TCR beta cDNA using 5'RACE template switching with UMIs. Sorted CD3+CD56-NKG2C+, CD3+CD56+NKG2C+ and CD3+CD56+NKG2C- T cells supplied the TCR beta repertoires. For six donors, the dominant NKG2C+ clonotypes made up roughly 1.0-7.5% of their CD8+ T cells. Leadership of the CD3+CD56-NKG2C+ fraction also belonged to these clonotypes in four donors.

The chain employs TRBV7-2 and TRBJ2-1; weak D call: TRBD2 (5 bases). This TCR derives from a man aged 50 to 59 who received an inactivated influenza vaccine. This specimen consisted of PBMCs from blood, obtained on the day of vaccination. In nucleotides, the CDR3 is TGTGCCAGCAGCCAAACTAGGCGGCAGTTCTTC. It encodes CASSQTRRQFF.